This T cell receptor beta chain was sequenced during a study of T cells in Graves' hyperthyroidism and ophthalmopathy. Study results and limitations: Model-based prediction identified ophthalmopathy a median roughly 5.9 months prior to its onset. Among clonotypes expanded in thyroid above 0.001, most were also found in blood.

Template material for amplifying TCR beta CDR3 regions consisted of RNA transcripts. HTBI primers were employed in a first-round RT-PCR of the TCR CDR3. TCRdb fed the multiplex PCR reads into MiXCR, producing one record per CDR3 protein. The sample has a few hundred thousand distinct CDR3 sequences, about 45% seen once. This clonotype was detected once. The antigen remains unidentified. Trimming removed 6 bases from V and 8 bases from J, with 7 bases in between. The CDR3 spans 10 residues. The germline V gene encodes CDR1 DFQATT and CDR2 SNEGSKA (reference sequence). The chain couples TRBV20-1 to TRBJ2-2; D remains ambiguous. The source is an adult woman with Graves' disease, either hyperthyroidism or ophthalmopathy (not recorded which). Sample: peripheral blood or thyroid tissue (not recorded which). The CDR3 sequence is CSATWGELFF. CDR3 bases: TGCAGTGCCACATGGGGGGAGCTGTTTTTT.